This TCR beta chain is drawn from a study of T cell repertoires in cytomegalovirus infection. This clonotype was picked up a small number of times. V lost 5 bases to trimming and J lost 7 bases, with 9 bases between them. The length of the CDR3 is 11 residues. The germline CDR1 and CDR2 sequences are MNHNS and SASEGT. TCRdb independently ran MiXCR on the reads; one entry per CDR3 protein. The table lists roughly 310,000 distinct CDR3 sequences, roughly 15% of them singletons. This sequence joins TRBV6-1 and TRBJ2-7; unclear D gene. The receptor was isolated from a human donor in good health (CMV status not recorded). Some clones in this sample may be carry-over from other donors' samples. Sequencing used PBMCs. For the CDR3, the DNA is TGTGCCAGCAGTTATCTGGAAGAGCAGTACTTC. Translation: CASSYLEEQYF.